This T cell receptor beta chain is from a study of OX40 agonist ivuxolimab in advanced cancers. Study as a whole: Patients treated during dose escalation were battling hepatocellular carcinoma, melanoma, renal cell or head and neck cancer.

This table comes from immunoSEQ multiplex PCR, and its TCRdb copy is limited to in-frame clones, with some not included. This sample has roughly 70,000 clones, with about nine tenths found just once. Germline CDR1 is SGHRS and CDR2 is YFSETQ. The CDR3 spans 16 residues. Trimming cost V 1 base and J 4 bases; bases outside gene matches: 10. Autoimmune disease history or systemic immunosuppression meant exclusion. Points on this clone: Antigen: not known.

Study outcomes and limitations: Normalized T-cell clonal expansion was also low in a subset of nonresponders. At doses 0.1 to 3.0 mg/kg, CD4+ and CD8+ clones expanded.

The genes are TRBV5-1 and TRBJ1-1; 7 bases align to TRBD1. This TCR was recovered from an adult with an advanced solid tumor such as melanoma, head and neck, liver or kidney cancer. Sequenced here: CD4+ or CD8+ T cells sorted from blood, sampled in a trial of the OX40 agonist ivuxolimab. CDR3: CASSLLRGQLGTEAFF. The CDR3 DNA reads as TGCGCCAGCAGCTTGTTGAGGGGGCAACTGGGCACTGAAGCTTTCTTT.